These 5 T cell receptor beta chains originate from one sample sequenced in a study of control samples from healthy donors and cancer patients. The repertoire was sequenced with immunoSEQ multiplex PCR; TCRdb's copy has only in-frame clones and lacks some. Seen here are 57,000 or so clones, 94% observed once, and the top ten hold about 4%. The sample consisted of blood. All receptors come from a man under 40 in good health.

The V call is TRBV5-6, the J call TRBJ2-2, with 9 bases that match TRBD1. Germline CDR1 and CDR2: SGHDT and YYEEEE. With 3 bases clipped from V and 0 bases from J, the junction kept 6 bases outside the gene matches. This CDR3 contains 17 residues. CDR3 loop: CASSSVRQGANTGELFF. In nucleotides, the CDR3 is TGTGCCAGCAGCTCTGTACGACAGGGGGCGAACACCGGGGAGCTGTTTTTT. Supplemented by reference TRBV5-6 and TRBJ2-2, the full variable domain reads DAGVTQSPTHLIKTRGQQVTLRCSPKSGHDTVSWYQQALGQGPQFIFQYYEEEERQRGNFPDRFSGHQFPNYSSELNVNALLLGDSALYLCASSSVRQGANTGELFFGEGSRLTVL.

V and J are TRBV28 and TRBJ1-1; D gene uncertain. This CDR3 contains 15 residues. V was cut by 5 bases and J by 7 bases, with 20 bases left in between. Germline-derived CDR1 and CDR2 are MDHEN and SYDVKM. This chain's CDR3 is CASSLPLDGVDEAFF. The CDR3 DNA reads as TGTGCCAGCAGTCTCCCTTTGGATGGGGTGGATGAAGCTTTCTTT. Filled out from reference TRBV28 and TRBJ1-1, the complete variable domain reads DVKVTQSSRYLVKRTGEKVFLECVQDMDHENMFWYRQDPGLGLRLIYFSYDVKMKEKGDIPEGYSVSREKKERFSLILESASTNQTSMYLCASSLPLDGVDEAFFGQGTRLTVV.

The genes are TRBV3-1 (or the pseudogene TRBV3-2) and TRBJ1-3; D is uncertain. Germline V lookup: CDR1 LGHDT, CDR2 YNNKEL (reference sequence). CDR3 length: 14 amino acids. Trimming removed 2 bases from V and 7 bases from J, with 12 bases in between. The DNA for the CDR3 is TGTGCCAGCAGCCAAAGTACACCTTGGAACACCATATATTTT. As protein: CASSQSTPWNTIYF.

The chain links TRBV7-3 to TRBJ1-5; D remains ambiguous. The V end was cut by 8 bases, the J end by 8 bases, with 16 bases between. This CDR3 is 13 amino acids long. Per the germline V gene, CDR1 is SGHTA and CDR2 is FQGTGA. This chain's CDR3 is CASQSGVTEPQHF. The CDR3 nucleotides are TGTGCCAGCCAAAGCGGTGTCACAGAGCCCCAGCATTTT.

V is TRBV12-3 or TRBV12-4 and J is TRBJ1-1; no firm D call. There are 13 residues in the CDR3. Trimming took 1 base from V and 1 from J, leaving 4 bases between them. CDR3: CASSLGGNTEAFF. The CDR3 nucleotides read TGTGCCAGCAGTTTAGGGGGGAACACTGAAGCTTTCTTT.